This T cell receptor (beta chain) was recovered during a study of shared clonotypes between healthy human individuals. Study overall: CD4 naive cells filled three plates per donor, CD4 memory three, CD8 naive two and CD8 memory one.

Measured with immunoSEQ multiplex PCR; TCRdb has only the in-frame clones, and not every one. The profile covers 2 million to 3 million clones, with 90% to 95% appearing a single time and roughly 0.36% taken by the ten largest. Concerning this clone itself: Its antigen is currently unknown.

The V and J ends lost 5 bases and 3 bases, in that order; junction bases with no gene match: 6. The germline V gene has CDR1 SGHAT and CDR2 FQDESV (reference sequence). The CDR3 sequence is 15 residues long. Study-wide points: A small donor pool kept down the genetic and exposure-history diversity that was represented.

This receptor was identified in a young man in good health. Some clones in this sample may be carry-over from other donors' samples. Sequencing was carried out using naive CD4+ T cells from PBMCs. Subset reported: CD45RA+ positively selected. The chain recombines TRBV11-1 with TRBJ2-2; 7 bases align to TRBD2. CDR3 amino acids: CASSPGAGDTGELFF. The CDR3 coding sequence is TGTGCCAGCAGCCCCGGGGCGGGGGACACCGGGGAGCTGTTTTTT.